The present TCR beta chain was sequenced within a study of cytomegalovirus exposure and HLA in healthy donors. Each donor's status was that of a healthy bone marrow donor. PCR was performed using 60 Vbeta and 13 Jbeta primers. Generated by immunoSEQ multiplex PCR, the TCRdb table keeps only in-frame clones and is missing some. The repertoire shows 190,000 or so clones; the top ten hold about 0.74%. The sequenced material came from PBMCs. This receptor was obtained from a boy younger than 18 in good health and CMV-seronegative.

The CDR3: CATSRKTIAGGSTDTQYF. CDR3 in DNA: TGTGCCACCAGCAGAAAGACCATAGCGGGGGGAAGCACAGATACGCAGTATTTT. The gene calls are TRBV15 and TRBJ2-3; TRBD2 matches at 10 bases. V shed 2 bases, J shed 0 bases, and the junction held 8 bases outside the gene matches. The CDR3 has 18 amino acids. Germline V lookup: CDR1 LNHNV, CDR2 YYDKDF (reference sequence).